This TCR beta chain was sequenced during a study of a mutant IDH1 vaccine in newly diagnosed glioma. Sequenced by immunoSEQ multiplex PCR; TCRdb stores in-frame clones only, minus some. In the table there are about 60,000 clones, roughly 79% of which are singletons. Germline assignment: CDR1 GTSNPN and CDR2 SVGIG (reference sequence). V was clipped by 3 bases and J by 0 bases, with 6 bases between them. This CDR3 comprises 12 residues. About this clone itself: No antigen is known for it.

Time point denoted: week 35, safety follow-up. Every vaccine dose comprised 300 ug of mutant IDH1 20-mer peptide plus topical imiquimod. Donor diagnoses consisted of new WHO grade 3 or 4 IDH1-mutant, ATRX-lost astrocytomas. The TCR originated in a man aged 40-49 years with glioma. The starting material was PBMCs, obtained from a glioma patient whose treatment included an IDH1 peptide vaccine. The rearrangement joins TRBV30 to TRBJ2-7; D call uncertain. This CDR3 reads CAWSDSSYEQYF. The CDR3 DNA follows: TGTGCCTGGAGCGATAGCTCCTACGAGCAGTACTTC.